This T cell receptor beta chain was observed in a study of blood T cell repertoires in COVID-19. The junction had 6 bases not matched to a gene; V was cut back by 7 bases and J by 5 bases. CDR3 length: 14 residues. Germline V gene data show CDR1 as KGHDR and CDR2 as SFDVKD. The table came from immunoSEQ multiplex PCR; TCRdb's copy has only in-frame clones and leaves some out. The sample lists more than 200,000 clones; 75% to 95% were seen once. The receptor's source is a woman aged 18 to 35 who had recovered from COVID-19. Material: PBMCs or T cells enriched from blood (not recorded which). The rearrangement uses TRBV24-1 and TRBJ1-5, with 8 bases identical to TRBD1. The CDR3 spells CATSSDRVDQPQHF. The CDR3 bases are TGTGCCACCAGCTCGGACAGGGTAGATCAGCCCCAGCATTTT.